This T cell receptor beta chain was profiled in a study of blood T cell repertoires in COVID-19. Seattle's cohort entered during active infection and was followed longitudinally. Clones were sequenced by immunoSEQ multiplex PCR, and TCRdb holds only the in-frame ones, with some missing. The table shows more than 150,000 clones, with roughly 79% occurring only once. The CDR3 has 15 amino acids. With 6 bases removed from V and 3 bases from J, the gap between germline ends came to 18 bases. From germline, CDR1 is KGHSH and CDR2 LQKENI. The chain is built from TRBV18 and TRBJ2-7, with D tentatively TRBD1 (6 bases). The TCR sequence derives from a woman of 80 years or more with COVID-19, enrolled during active disease. What was sequenced was peripheral blood. CDR3 protein: CASSPPSTGNYEQYF. CDR3 nucleotide sequence: TGTGCCAGCTCTCCCCCCTCAACAGGGAACTACGAGCAGTACTTC.